This T cell receptor beta chain was retrieved from a study of shared clonotypes between healthy human individuals. The CDR3 length is 19 residues. The germline CDR1 and CDR2 sequences are MNHNS and SASEGT. Between the trimmed V and J ends, which lost 4 bases and 7 bases, there was a span of 28 bases. Study outcomes and limitations: Blood was the only sampled material, and tissue repertoires likely differ.

As regards this clone: Antigen specificity is unknown.

The study separated CD4+ cells into CD45RA+ naive and CD45RA-negative memory subsets. Repertoires were generated with immunoSEQ multiplex PCR, while TCRdb's copy carries only in-frame clones and drops some. This sample has approximately 500,000 clones, with 95% to 97% found just once. The sample was naive CD4+ T cells sorted from blood. Subset: CD45RA+ positively selected. The V call is TRBV6-1, the J call TRBJ1-4; a possible D gene is TRBD1 (5 bases). This TCR was sampled from a woman aged 25-40 years in good health. The chain's CDR3 is CASSGALQVTPGISEKLFF. CDR3 nucleotide sequence: TGTGCCAGCAGTGGGGCACTTCAGGTGACCCCAGGGATTAGTGAAAAACTGTTTTTT.